This TCR beta chain was sequenced during a study of T-cell memory formation after mild COVID-19 (dated by TCRdb to the early 2020s). Background on the whole study: Most TCR sequence clusters were specific to one of the two donors. In a couple of donors, T-cell clones that expanded and contracted after mild COVID-19 were followed by sequencing TCRalpha and TCRbeta repertoires longitudinally. Two young, previously healthy adult volunteers made up the cohort, one male and one female. General conclusions and limits of the study: Contracting CD4+ clones were located mainly in the CM and EM memory subsets, whereas CD8+ clones were found to be enriched in EMRA. Clones that contracted from day 15 to 85 showed balanced CD4/CD8 phenotypes, whereas a second wave of clones that expanded from day 15 to 37 leaned towards CD4+. Some responding clones were detected in pre-infection memory, suggesting pre-existing cross-reactive memory T cells joined the SARS-CoV-2 response. The second-wave clones that peaked on day 37 were not confirmed to be SARS-CoV-2 specific. The study covered only a couple of mild cases, and larger cohorts including severe cases with pre-infection samples were considered necessary.

Ficoll-Paque density gradient centrifugation was used to isolate PBMCs. Sequencing used an Illumina NovaSeq 6000. TCRalpha and TCRbeta cDNA libraries were constructed by 5'RACE with constant-segment primers, with sample barcodes and unique molecular identifiers being introduced. RNA was extracted from every sample with Trizol reagent. Library amplification was performed in two PCR steps, and a second sample barcode and Illumina TruSeq adapters were introduced in the second step. Sequencing of the libraries was done on an Illumina NovaSeq, producing 2 x 150 bp paired-end reads. Per the authors' processing: Demultiplexing of reads and collapsing into UMI-guided consensus sequences were performed with migec v1.2.7. Using mixcr v2.1.11, UMI consensuses were aligned to TRA and TRB V and J templates and then assembled into clonotypes. A clonotype was counted as expanded or contracted only when both edgeR and NoisET called the clonotype significant, with the noise models trained on biological replicates. For edgeR calls, the thresholds were a false discovery rate-adjusted p below 0.01 and a log2 fold-change of 1. As an exploratory analysis of dynamics, max-normalized trajectories of the 1000 most abundant clonotypes were examined with PCA combined with hierarchical clustering. Separately sequenced CD4+ and CD8+ repertoires were used to assign a CD4 or CD8 phenotype to each responding clone. The public sequencing data were trimmed at Q25 with fastp and processed into clonotypes with MiXCR by TCRdb, which kept only in-frame beta chains. Here each entry gathers all rows of one CDR3 protein and keeps the most common genes and DNA. Here the V and J calls rest on TCRdb's processing, not on the authors' analysis. The sample contains fewer than 150,000 distinct CDR3 sequences, approximately 15% of them found a single time. The ten largest clonotypes hold approximately 5.5% of the sample.

The CDR3 starts with the cysteine, ends with the phenylalanine, and has 13 residues. Only CDR3 DNA remains: 39 bases, in frame from the first base. As encoded in the germline V gene, CDR1 is SGHRS while CDR2 is YFSETQ. V and J are truncated by 4 bases and 4 bases respectively, leaving an intervening sequence of 10 bases. This clonotype was seen more than once but under ten times. Its recognized antigen is unknown. No clone much larger than this one lies a single base away; base qualities are absent. The chain links TRBV5-1 with TRBJ2-3; the D gene is not confidently resolved. The specimen was PBMCs or a T cell subset sorted from them (not recorded which). This clonotype was sampled from a man aged 18 to 29 who had mild COVID-19 (a few samples of this study predate the infection). The sample titles of this study are shuffled in the database, so cell type and time point are left out; the donor was told from shared clones. The DNA sequence is given as TGCGCCAGCAGCGCGCCGGGTGCAGATACGCAGTATTTT. Translated, this is CASSAPGADTQYF.